Listed below are T cell receptor beta chains from one sample, sequenced in a study of response to subunit inactivated influenza vaccine. Each CDR3 protein is one row after TCRdb ran MiXCR on the RT-PCR reads. This sample has about 480,000 distinct CDR3 sequences, with around 9.9% found just once. Source: PBMCs from blood, taken about 6 weeks after vaccination. Receptors were obtained from a man between 50 and 59 years old who received an inactivated influenza vaccine. The CDR3 runs from the conserved cysteine through the conserved F or W. Fields, in order: V gene, D gene, J gene, clone size, CDR3 protein, CDR3 DNA. D genes are given only for firm matches. Clone size, where shown, is once, few, many, or a class for clones that have expanded.

TRBV5-1	NA	TRBJ1-4	NA	CASSLEGFINEKLFF	TGCGCCAGCAGCTTGGAAGGATTCATAAATGAAAAACTGTTTTTT
TRBV5-5	NA	TRBJ1-1	few	CASIKAGTGNTEAFF	TGTGCCAGCATCAAGGCGGGTACGGGGAACACTGAAGCTTTCTTT
TRBV6-5	TRBD1	TRBJ1-3	few	CASSFRDSGASGNTIYF	TGTGCCAGCAGTTTCCGGGACAGCGGCGCCTCTGGAAACACCATATATTTT
TRBV12-3/TRBV12-4	TRBD2	TRBJ2-1	NA	CASSLGVAGTYNEQFF	TGTGCCAGCAGTTTAGGGGTAGCGGGCACATACAATGAGCAGTTCTTC
TRBV5-1	NA	TRBJ2-2	NA	CASSLVLGPNYDTGELFF	TGCGCCAGCAGCCTAGTCCTCGGCCCAAATTACGACACCGGGGAGCTGTTTTTT
TRBV5-1	NA	TRBJ2-4	few	CASSTNGPELNIQYF	TGCGCCAGCAGCACCAATGGACCGGAATTAAACATTCAGTACTTC
TRBV6-2/TRBV6-3	NA	TRBJ2-7	many	CASTPFGGSYEQYF	TGTGCCAGCACTCCTTTCGGGGGCTCCTACGAGCAGTACTTC
TRBV4-1	NA	TRBJ2-3	NA	CASAGLHVTDTQYF	TGCGCCAGCGCGGGACTCCACGTCACAGATACGCAGTATTTT
TRBV18	TRBD2	TRBJ2-1	few	CASSPLAGRYNEQFF	TGTGCCAGCTCACCACTAGCGGGGAGGTACAATGAGCAGTTCTTC
TRBV7-9	NA	TRBJ1-2	many	CASSLLESYGYTF	TGTGCCAGCAGCTTGTTGGAATCCTATGGCTACACCTTC
TRBV7-2	NA	TRBJ2-3	few	CASSAFSSPPGTDTQYF	TGTGCCAGCAGCGCCTTCTCGTCCCCACCGGGCACAGATACGCAGTATTTT
TRBV7-2	TRBD2	TRBJ2-1	few	CASMIRREGHNEQFF	TGTGCCAGCATGATCCGGCGGGAGGGCCACAATGAGCAGTTCTTC
TRBV10-1	TRBD2	TRBJ2-1	few	CASSESGASSYNEQFF	TGCGCCAGCAGTGAGAGCGGGGCGAGCTCCTACAATGAGCAGTTCTTC
TRBV12-3/TRBV12-4	TRBD1	TRBJ1-1	few	CASSRGQGLGAEAFF	TGTGCCAGCAGCCGCGGACAGGGCTTGGGCGCTGAAGCTTTCTTT
TRBV29-1	NA	TRBJ1-2	NA	CSVESWGRRISYNGYTF	TGCAGCGTTGAATCTTGGGGCAGGCGAATATCATATAATGGCTACACCTTC
TRBV20-1	TRBD1	TRBJ1-6	few	CSAGRDRGPNSPLHF	TGCAGTGCGGGCCGGGACAGGGGGCCGAATTCACCCCTCCACTTT
TRBV4-2	NA	TRBJ2-7	NA	CASSRGTDALEQYF	TGTGCCAGCAGCAGGGGGACTGACGCTCTGGAGCAGTACTTC
TRBV7-6	NA	TRBJ2-1	few	CASSLAGADGYNEQFF	TGTGCCAGCAGCCTAGCCGGGGCAGATGGCTACAATGAGCAGTTCTTC
TRBV7-2	TRBD1	TRBJ1-1	NA	CASSSRTGGTTEAFF	TGTGCCAGCAGCTCGCGGACAGGGGGTACTACTGAAGCTTTCTTT
TRBV12-3/TRBV12-4	NA	TRBJ1-1	NA	CASSLLGTGTEAFF	TGTGCCAGCAGTTTATTGGGGACGGGCACTGAAGCTTTCTTT
TRBV4-3	NA	TRBJ2-3	few	CASSQDQSFGPLATDTQYF	TGCGCCAGCAGCCAAGATCAGAGCTTTGGACCCCTCGCCACAGATACGCAGTATTTT
TRBV5-6	NA	TRBJ1-1	NA	CASTDRLNTEAFF	TGTGCCAGCACCGACAGGCTGAACACTGAAGCTTTCTTT
TRBV4-2	TRBD2	TRBJ2-2	many	CASSQGLAGGDGELFF	TGTGCCAGCAGCCAGGGACTAGCGGGAGGGGATGGGGAGCTGTTTTTT
TRBV20-1	NA	TRBJ1-6	NA	CSARGSSPLHF	TGCAGTGCTAGGGGGAGTTCACCCCTCCACTTT
TRBV5-1	NA	TRBJ1-6	NA	CASRGVGDSPLHF	TGCGCCAGCAGAGGTGTAGGGGATTCACCCCTCCACTTT
TRBV5-1	NA	TRBJ2-5	many	CASSLREPETQYF	TGCGCCAGCAGCCTCCGGGAGCCGGAGACCCAGTACTTC
TRBV15	TRBD2	TRBJ2-3	few	CATSRDRGLAGGGTQYF	TGTGCCACCAGCAGAGATAGAGGACTAGCGGGAGGAGGTACGCAGTATTTT
TRBV30	NA	TRBJ1-2	NA	CAWSVRSVFVRVNYGYTF	TGTGCCTGGAGTGTTAGGTCTGTTTTCGTCAGGGTAAACTATGGCTACACCTTC
TRBV7-2	TRBD2	TRBJ2-7	few	CASSFERTSETYEQYF	TGTGCCAGCAGCTTCGAAAGGACTAGCGAGACCTACGAGCAGTACTTC
TRBV20-1	NA	TRBJ1-1	NA	CSARVGHQNTEAFF	TGCAGTGCCCGTGTGGGACATCAGAACACTGAAGCTTTCTTT
TRBV28	NA	TRBJ2-7	many	CASSLAYLYEQYF	TGTGCCAGCAGTTTGGCCTATTTGTACGAGCAGTACTTC
TRBV6-2/TRBV6-3	TRBD2	TRBJ2-7	NA	CASRWTGGEQYF	TGTGCCAGCAGATGGACGGGAGGCGAGCAGTACTTC
TRBV20-1	NA	TRBJ2-3	many	CSGAGALSTDTQYF	TGCAGTGGCGCGGGGGCTCTAAGCACAGATACGCAGTATTTT
TRBV20-1	NA	TRBJ2-4	few	CSAPKLREEGKNIQYF	TGCAGTGCCCCAAAACTCAGGGAAGAGGGCAAAAACATTCAGTACTTC
TRBV5-1	TRBD1	TRBJ1-5	many	CASSLGQGRNQPQHF	TGCGCCAGCAGCCTTGGACAGGGACGGAATCAGCCCCAGCATTTT
TRBV20-1	NA	TRBJ2-1	few	CSARGGVNEQFF	TGCAGTGCTAGAGGGGGGGTCAATGAGCAGTTCTTC
TRBV10-3	TRBD2	TRBJ2-5	many	CAISETSGGQETQYF	TGTGCCATCAGTGAGACTAGCGGGGGCCAAGAGACCCAGTACTTC
TRBV12-3/TRBV12-4	TRBD1	TRBJ1-6	NA	CASKWTGRNSPLHF	TGTGCCAGCAAATGGACAGGGAGAAATTCACCCCTCCACTTT
TRBV9	TRBD2	TRBJ2-1	NA	CASSYGTSARNEQFF	TGTGCCAGCAGCTACGGAACTAGCGCACGCAATGAGCAGTTCTTC
TRBV5-1	TRBD2	TRBJ2-5	few	CATRSSGGFQETQYF	TGCGCCACTCGATCTAGCGGGGGGTTCCAAGAGACCCAGTACTTC
TRBV3-1	TRBD2	TRBJ2-5	few	CASSMRGGLRETQYF	TGTGCCAGCAGCATGCGGGGGGGGCTCCGGGAGACCCAGTACTTC
TRBV24-1	NA	TRBJ2-7	few	CATSDLNWARQGVTEQYF	TGTGCCACCAGTGATTTGAATTGGGCAAGGCAGGGCGTAACCGAGCAGTACTTC
TRBV9	NA	TRBJ2-7	few	CASSVGPAPYEQYF	TGTGCCAGCAGCGTAGGCCCGGCCCCCTACGAGCAGTACTTC
TRBV25-1	NA	TRBJ1-2	few	CASSTGRYGYTF	TGTGCCAGCAGCACAGGGAGATATGGCTACACCTTC